A selection of T cell receptor beta chains follows, all from one sample in a study of blood T cell repertoires in COVID-19. The protocol was immunoSEQ multiplex PCR, while the TCRdb copy is restricted to in-frame clones and leaves out a portion. The table records approximately 150,000 clones, about four fifths of them present only once. Sequences were obtained from peripheral blood. Every receptor here comes from a woman aged 55-75 years with COVID-19, enrolled during active disease. Each CDR3 is given with its conserved first and last residue. D genes are given only for firm matches. Rows may omit the clone size; those that give it use once, few, many or a size class.

clone size	D gene	V gene	J gene	CDR3 length	CDR3 protein	CDR3 DNA
NA	NA	TRBV20-1	TRBJ2-1	10	CSARDYEQFF	TGCAGTGCTAGAGACTATGAGCAGTTCTTC
NA	TRBD1	TRBV28	TRBJ2-6	15	CAGQAARSGANVLTF	TGTGCCGGACAGGCTGCCCGCTCTGGGGCCAACGTCCTGACTTTC
NA	TRBD1	TRBV7-9	TRBJ1-1	17	CASSLGGTGGENTEAFF	TGTGCCAGCAGCTTAGGGGGGACAGGGGGCGAGAACACTGAAGCTTTCTTT
NA	NA	TRBV5-4	TRBJ2-1	15	CASSLGGGSYNEQFF	TGTGCCAGCAGCTTGGGGGGCGGATCCTACAATGAGCAGTTCTTC
NA	NA	TRBV2	TRBJ2-7	12	CASSERNYEQYF	TGTGCCAGCAGTGAGCGAAATTACGAGCAGTACTTC
NA	NA	TRBV27	TRBJ2-5	13	CASSLRRAETQYF	TGTGCCAGCAGTTTACGCAGGGCGGAGACCCAGTACTTC
few	TRBD1	TRBV27	TRBJ2-1	14	CASSSGQGNNEQFF	TGTGCCAGCAGTTCGGGACAGGGGAACAATGAGCAGTTCTTC
NA	NA	TRBV7-6	TRBJ1-1	16	CASSFLGPGGDTEAFF	TGTGCCAGCAGCTTCCTGGGACCGGGGGGCGACACTGAAGCTTTCTTT
NA	TRBD2	TRBV11-2	TRBJ2-2	18	CASSPTGTSGGRSGELFF	TGTGCCAGCAGCCCTACCGGGACTAGCGGGGGGCGAAGCGGGGAGCTGTTTTTT
NA	NA	TRBV5-6	TRBJ1-5	14	CASSLGALWQPQHF	TGTGCCAGCAGCTTGGGAGCCCTGTGGCAGCCCCAGCATTTT
NA	NA	TRBV7-3	TRBJ1-1	16	CASSFLELRGNTEAFF	TGTGCCAGCAGCTTCCTAGAGCTACGTGGGAACACTGAAGCTTTCTTT
NA	NA	TRBV5-1	TRBJ1-1	16	CASSPSRQVTNTEAFF	TGCGCCAGCAGTCCAAGTAGACAGGTCACGAACACTGAAGCTTTCTTT
NA	NA	TRBV28	TRBJ1-3	14	CASSFGRVGNTIYF	TGTGCCAGCAGTTTTGGCAGGGTGGGAAACACCATATATTTT
NA	TRBD2	TRBV19	TRBJ2-5	14	CASSLGTSPETQYF	TGTGCCAGTAGTTTAGGGACTAGCCCAGAGACCCAGTACTTC
NA	TRBD1	TRBV30	TRBJ1-2	13	CAWNPTGGAGYTF	TGTGCCTGGAACCCTACAGGGGGCGCAGGCTACACCTTC
NA	TRBD1	TRBV19	TRBJ2-3	16	CASTRLGQGFPDTQYF	TGTGCCAGTACCAGACTGGGACAGGGATTCCCAGATACGCAGTATTTT
NA	NA	TRBV12-3/TRBV12-4	TRBJ2-5	12	CASSLAGGTQYF	TGTGCCAGCAGTTTAGCCGGGGGGACCCAGTACTTC
NA	NA	TRBV28	TRBJ2-3	15	CASTLLLPGTDTQYF	TGTGCCAGCACCCTATTACTTCCCGGCACAGATACGCAGTATTTT
NA	TRBD2	TRBV28	TRBJ2-7	17	CASSRTGTSGFRGEQYF	TGTGCCAGCAGCCGAACCGGGACTAGCGGGTTCAGGGGTGAGCAGTACTTC
once	TRBD2	TRBV3-1/TRBV3-2	TRBJ2-5	17	CASSQDLRGGLQETQYF	TGTGCCAGCAGCCAAGATCTGCGCGGGGGACTCCAAGAGACCCAGTACTTC
few	NA	TRBV7-9	TRBJ1-6	15	CASSSQGGGNSPLHF	TGTGCCAGCAGCTCCCAGGGAGGGGGAAATTCACCCCTCCACTTT
NA	TRBD1	TRBV7-9	TRBJ1-5	15	CASSSNRGFNQPQHF	TGTGCCAGCAGCTCGAACAGGGGGTTCAATCAGCCCCAGCATTTT
NA	NA	TRBV6-1	TRBJ2-3	13	CASSEISQDTQYF	TGTGCCAGCAGTGAGATATCACAAGATACGCAGTATTTT
NA	TRBD1	TRBV7-3	TRBJ2-3	15	CASSIRTGAHNTQYF	TGTGCCAGCAGCATCCGGACAGGGGCGCATAATACGCAGTATTTT
NA	NA	TRBV2	TRBJ2-1	14	CASSTILSYNEQFF	TGTGCCAGCAGTACTATCCTATCATACAATGAGCAGTTCTTC
NA	NA	TRBV14	TRBJ2-5	17	CASSQVRGADLRETQYF	TGTGCCAGCAGCCAAGTCAGGGGTGCAGATTTAAGAGAGACCCAGTACTTC
NA	TRBD2	TRBV3-1/TRBV3-2	TRBJ2-7	15	CASSQRLAATYEQYF	TGTGCCAGCAGCCAGAGACTAGCGGCTACCTACGAGCAGTACTTC
NA	NA	TRBV11-2	TRBJ1-6	15	CASSLDGGYNSPLHF	TGTGCCAGCAGCTTAGATGGCGGTTATAATTCACCCCTCCACTTT
NA	TRBD1	TRBV7-6	TRBJ1-6	17	CASSPRAGTGGVSPLHF	TGTGCCAGCAGCCCTAGGGCCGGGACAGGGGGCGTTTCACCCCTCCACTTT
NA	NA	TRBV3-1/TRBV3-2	TRBJ2-3	13	CASSPSGVAEEYF	TGTGCCAGCAGCCCCTCAGGAGTAGCGGAGGAGTATTTT
NA	TRBD2	TRBV19	TRBJ2-2	18	CASSIRGLGRSGTGELFF	TGTGCCAGTAGTATTCGGGGCCTCGGGAGGTCGGGCACCGGGGAGCTGTTTTTT
few	NA	TRBV7-9	TRBJ2-3	14	CASSPGQSTDTQYF	TGTGCCAGCAGCCCTGGACAGAGCACAGATACGCAGTATTTT
NA	NA	TRBV19	TRBJ2-5	15	CASSMVGLYQETQYF	TGTGCCAGTAGTATGGTGGGACTGTACCAAGAGACCCAGTACTTC
NA	NA	TRBV12-3/TRBV12-4	TRBJ2-2	12	CASRPGAGELFF	TGTGCCAGCAGGCCAGGGGCCGGGGAGCTGTTTTTT
NA	TRBD2	TRBV11-1	TRBJ2-1	15	CASSLYDREGNEQFF	TGTGCCAGCAGCTTGTATGACCGGGAGGGCAATGAGCAGTTCTTC
NA	TRBD1	TRBV15	TRBJ2-7	16	CATSISRDRGLYEQYF	TGTGCCACCAGCATAAGCCGGGACAGGGGTTTATACGAGCAGTACTTC
NA	NA	TRBV5-1	TRBJ1-5	16	CASSTGLSGQNQPQHF	TGCGCCAGCAGCACCGGATTGTCTGGGCAGAATCAGCCCCAGCATTTT
NA	TRBD2	TRBV4-2	TRBJ2-1	16	CASSQRLAGAYNEQFF	TGTGCCAGCAGCCAACGTCTAGCGGGAGCGTACAATGAGCAGTTCTTC
NA	NA	TRBV28	TRBJ1-1	15	CASSRPAGLGAEAFF	TGTGCCAGCAGCCGCCCCGCGGGCCTTGGGGCTGAAGCTTTCTTT
few	NA	TRBV5-5	TRBJ1-6	12	CASSPGDSPLHF	TGTGCCAGCAGTCCGGGAGATTCACCCCTCCACTTT
few	TRBD2	TRBV4-1	TRBJ2-1	16	CASSQEGTSGSNEQFF	TGCGCCAGCAGCCAAGAAGGGACTAGCGGGTCAAATGAGCAGTTCTTC
NA	TRBD1	TRBV4-2	TRBJ1-5	14	CASSPDRGNQPQHF	TGTGCCAGCAGCCCAGACAGGGGCAATCAGCCCCAGCATTTT
once	TRBD2	TRBV5-1	TRBJ2-2	16	CASSLAGGSYTGELFF	TGCGCCAGCAGCTTGGCTGGCGGGAGTTACACCGGGGAGCTGTTTTTT
NA	NA	TRBV9	TRBJ1-3	14	CASSVGGAGNTIYF	TGTGCCAGCAGCGTAGGAGGAGCTGGAAACACCATATATTTT
NA	NA	TRBV6-5	TRBJ1-3	15	CASSYLQATGNTIYF	TGTGCCAGCAGTTACCTGCAGGCTACTGGAAACACCATATATTTT
NA	NA	TRBV28	TRBJ1-5	14	CASRAGDIGQPQHF	TGTGCCAGCAGAGCCGGAGATATCGGTCAGCCCCAGCATTTT
NA	NA	TRBV19	TRBJ2-2	14	CATSSGASSGELFF	TGTGCCACCTCGTCAGGGGCTTCGTCCGGGGAGCTGTTTTTT
NA	NA	TRBV20-1	TRBJ1-6	13	CSASRGINSPLHF	TGCAGTGCTAGTAGGGGAATTAATTCACCCCTCCACTTT
NA	TRBD2	TRBV14	TRBJ2-1	16	CASSQGGTSEHNEQFF	TGTGCCAGCAGCCAGGGAGGGACTAGCGAGCACAATGAGCAGTTCTTC
NA	TRBD2	TRBV7-2	TRBJ2-1	14	CASSRTSGRPEQFF	TGTGCCAGCAGCAGGACTAGCGGGAGGCCCGAGCAGTTCTTC
NA	TRBD1	TRBV7-9	TRBJ2-2	16	CASSSPEGQGAGELFF	TGTGCCAGCAGCTCCCCGGAAGGACAGGGGGCCGGGGAGCTGTTTTTT
NA	NA	TRBV4-1	TRBJ1-6	16	CASSQGSGEAYSPLHF	TGCGCCAGCAGCCAAGGAAGTGGTGAGGCTTATTCACCCCTCCACTTT
NA	NA	TRBV28	TRBJ2-1	16	CASSYIGGGPSSEQFF	TGTGCCAGCAGCTACATAGGGGGAGGGCCTAGTAGTGAGCAGTTCTTC
NA	NA	TRBV5-1	TRBJ2-1	15	CASTPQDSSYNEQFF	TGCGCCAGCACCCCGCAGGACAGCTCCTACAATGAGCAGTTCTTC
NA	TRBD2	TRBV5-1	TRBJ2-4	17	CASSLAGTSGRRNIQYF	TGCGCCAGCAGCTTGGCTGGGACTAGCGGGAGAAGGAACATTCAGTACTTC
NA	NA	TRBV28	TRBJ1-2	13	CASSMTATYGYTF	TGTGCCAGCAGTATGACAGCAACCTATGGCTACACCTTC
NA	TRBD1	TRBV2	TRBJ1-4	15	CASSEEGQGTEKLFF	TGTGCCAGCAGTGAAGAGGGACAGGGAACTGAAAAACTGTTTTTT
NA	NA	TRBV18	TRBJ2-1	14	CASEPRDFNNEQFF	TGTGCCAGCGAGCCCCGGGACTTTAACAATGAGCAGTTCTTC
NA	NA	TRBV6-6	TRBJ1-2	13	CASSYNQNYGYTF	TGTGCCAGCAGTTACAACCAGAACTATGGCTACACCTTC
NA	TRBD2	TRBV9	TRBJ2-3	13	CASSSSSSGKIYF	TGTGCCAGCAGCTCCTCATCTAGCGGCAAGATCTATTTT